This TCR beta chain is drawn from a study of T cell responses to AZD1222 COVID-19 vaccine. Points from the study as a whole: Seropositive at baseline were only a handful of AZD1222 recipients. A mostly white British donor set with more females was recruited, and clonal diversity was possibly underestimated.

Libraries were prepared by immunoSEQ multiplex PCR; TCRdb keeps only in-frame clonotypes and omits some of them. The data contain 90,000 to 130,000 clones, 70% to 90% of them seen just once; the ten biggest clones take up under 4%. The ends were cut back, 7 bases at V and 7 bases at J, with 22 bases in the middle. There are 15 residues in the CDR3. Germline V CDR1 and CDR2: SGHTA, FQGNSA. A word on this clone: Antigen: not known.

The clonotype was recovered from an adult in good health. The V gene is TRBV7-2, the J gene TRBJ1-2, with D maybe TRBD1 (6 bases). The specimen was peripheral blood, collected on day 0 of AZD1222 vaccination. The CDR3 loop is CASMGWTARDSGYTF. In nucleotides, the CDR3 is TGTGCCAGCATGGGTTGGACAGCCCGAGACTCTGGCTACACCTTC.